These 15 T cell receptor beta chains were all obtained from the same sample, sequenced in a study of technical replicates of blood from a few donors. Using immunoSEQ multiplex PCR, the repertoire was profiled, and TCRdb retains in-frame clones only, with some absent. The sample lists 45,000 to 55,000 clones, roughly 92% occurring once. Sequenced input: T cells isolated from PBMCs. The receptors were gathered from a human donor in good health.

The chain employs TRBV5-1 and TRBJ2-1; a possible D gene is TRBD1 (6 bases). This CDR3 is 13 amino acids long. The V gene's germline CDR1 is SGHRS and CDR2 YFSETQ. The ends were cut back, 0 bases at V and 15 bases at J, with 16 bases in the middle. CDR3 residues: CASSLGKQGSPFF. The CDR3 DNA reads TGCGCCAGCAGCTTGGGGAAACAGGGTTCCCCGTTCTTC.

This clone was detected once. The gene calls are TRBV5-1 and TRBJ2-3, with 10 nucleotides matching TRBD2. V was pared by 5 bases and J by 2 bases, with 5 bases of the junction left unmatched. Germline CDR1 and CDR2: SGHRS and YFSETQ. The CDR3 runs 15 residues. Here the CDR3 DNA reads TGCGCCAGCAGTTGGACTAGCGGAACCACAGATACGCAGTATTTT. Translated: CASSWTSGTTDTQYF.

This chain uses TRBV11-2 with TRBJ1-1; 7 positions match TRBD1. The CDR3 length is 15 residues. The V gene's germline CDR1 is SGHAT and CDR2 FQNNGV. With V trimmed by 1 base and J by 7 bases, 9 bases remained unmatched. CDR3: CASSLGGRGRDEAFF. In DNA, the CDR3 is TGTGCCAGCAGCTTAGGGGGAAGGGGGCGTGATGAAGCTTTCTTT.

The CDR3 DNA sequence: TGTGCCACCCACCCCGGGGGGATGACCTACGAGCAGTACTTC. It translates to CATHPGGMTYEQYF. The chain couples TRBV28 to TRBJ2-7; 7 bases align to TRBD2. The ends lost 10 bases at V and 2 bases at J; junction bases unmatched: 11. Germline-derived CDR1 and CDR2 are MDHEN and SYDVKM. This CDR3 contains 14 residues.

This clone was picked up a small number of times. The V and J genes are TRBV28 and TRBJ2-7, with 11 bases lining up with TRBD2. The CDR3 runs to 14 residues. Trimming at V came to 5 bases and at J to 4 bases, leaving 4 bases not matched to a gene. Germline CDR1 is MDHEN and CDR2 is SYDVKM. The CDR3 nucleotides are TGTGCCAGCAGTGGGACTAGCGGAGGGTACGAGCAGTACTTC. It encodes CASSGTSGGYEQYF.

This clone was picked up one time. The V gene is TRBV7-8, the J gene TRBJ2-6; TRBD1 is a possible D gene (6 bases). This CDR3 is 16 amino acids long. V lost 4 bases and J 0 bases, leaving 10 bases between the germline ends. Germline V CDR1 and CDR2: SGHVS, FQNEAQ. CDR3 bases: TGTGCCAGCAGCTATAACAGGGTCTCTGGGGCCAACGTCCTGACTTTC. Its translation is CASSYNRVSGANVLTF.

This rearrangement joins TRBV7-8 to TRBJ1-5, with 9 bases aligning to TRBD1. CDR1 SGHVS and CDR2 FQNEAQ come from the germline V gene. V gave up 5 bases and J gave up 2 bases; unmatched junction bases: 4. This CDR3 is 15 amino acids long. The CDR3 nucleotides read TGTGCCAGCAGCAAAACAGGGGGCGGCAATCAGCCCCAGCATTTT. As protein: CASSKTGGGNQPQHF.

The rearrangement uses TRBV7-6 and TRBJ2-7; TRBD1 matches 8 bases. Germline values: CDR1 SGHVS, CDR2 FNYEAQ. This CDR3 has 15 residues. V trimming: 5 bases; J trimming: 3 bases; junction bases outside the gene matches: 9. This CDR3 reads CASSPWTGSDYEQYF. The CDR3 DNA reads TGTGCCAGCAGCCCCTGGACAGGGAGTGACTACGAGCAGTACTTC. Drawing the rest from reference TRBV7-6 and TRBJ2-7, the complete variable domain is GAGVSQSPRYKVTKRGQDVALRCDPISGHVSLYWYRQALGQGPEFLTYFNYEAQQDKSGLPNDRFSAERPEGSISTLTIQRTEQRDSAMYRCASSPWTGSDYEQYFGPGTRLTVT.

V usage is TRBV7-6 and J usage is TRBJ1-4; no clear D. CDR3 size: 15 residues. The germline CDR1 and CDR2 sequences are SGHVS and FNYEAQ. The ends were cut back, 5 bases at V and 11 bases at J, with 21 bases in the middle. CDR3 nucleotides: TGTGCCAGCAGCCCCCGCGCGGGTCTAATGAAGAAACTGTTTTTT. It yields the protein CASSPRAGLMKKLFF.

The chain is built from TRBV5-1 and TRBJ2-3; perhaps TRBD2 as D (6 bases). Germline CDR1 and CDR2: SGHRS and YFSETQ. V lost 0 bases and J lost 2, with 10 bases in between. The length of the CDR3 is 15 residues. The CDR3 nucleotides read TGCGCCAGCAGCTTGGAGGACTACCCCACAGATACGCAGTATTTT. It is translated as CASSLEDYPTDTQYF.

The chain links TRBV6-6 to TRBJ1-2, with TRBD1 matching over 8 bases. The CDR3 is 16 amino acids. V dropped 6 bases and J dropped 0; count of bases not matched to a gene: 9. Per the germline V gene, CDR1 is MNHNY and CDR2 is SVGAGI (reference sequence). The CDR3 coding sequence is TGTGCCAGCAGCCGACCGGGGACAGGTTCTAACTATGGCTACACCTTC. It specifies CASSRPGTGSNYGYTF.

The chain recombines TRBV28 with TRBJ2-5, with D possibly matching TRBD1 (8 bases). CDR3 length: 15 residues. V dropped 5 bases and J dropped 7 bases, with 20 bases sitting between them. The V gene's germline CDR1 is MDHEN and CDR2 SYDVKM. This CDR3 is CASSNTGGAAGTQYF. CDR3 DNA: TGTGCCAGCAGTAATACAGGGGGGGCGGCGGGGACCCAGTACTTC.

The chain carries TRBV7-9 and TRBJ1-5, with 7 bases matching TRBD1. Trimming removed 5 bases from V and 5 bases from J; junction bases left unmatched: 9. Per the germline V gene, CDR1 is SEHNR and CDR2 is FQNEAQ (reference sequence). CDR3 size: 15 residues. The CDR3 protein is CASSPSGQGDQPQHF. The DNA of the CDR3 is TGTGCCAGCAGCCCCTCGGGGCAGGGGGATCAGCCCCAGCATTTT.

In its sample, this clone was seen once. V and J are TRBV5-5 and TRBJ1-1; no definite D call. V was shortened by 2 bases and J by 2 bases, with 4 bases between the two germline ends. Germline V gene sequence: CDR1 SGHKS, CDR2 YYEKEE (reference sequence). The CDR3 length is 12 residues. The CDR3, as DNA: TGTGCCAGCAGCTTTATAAACACTGAAGCTTTCTTT. The encoded protein is CASSFINTEAFF.

The V and J genes are TRBV7-9 and TRBJ1-3; D is possibly TRBD1 (5 bases). This CDR3 has 13 residues. Germline V gene sequence: CDR1 SEHNR, CDR2 FQNEAQ (reference sequence). The V gene lost 8 bases and the J gene lost 1 base, with 9 bases spanning the gap. CDR3 sequence reads: CASRGNSGNTIYF. CDR3 DNA sequence: TGTGCCAGCCGGGGGAATTCTGGAAACACCATATATTTT. Together with reference TRBV7-9 and TRBJ1-3, the CDR3 gives the full variable domain: DTGVSQNPRHKITKRGQNVTFRCDPISEHNRLYWYRQTLGQGPEFLTYFQNEAQLEKSRLLSDRFSAERPKGSFSTLEIQRTEQGDSAMYLCASRGNSGNTIYFGEGSWLTVV.